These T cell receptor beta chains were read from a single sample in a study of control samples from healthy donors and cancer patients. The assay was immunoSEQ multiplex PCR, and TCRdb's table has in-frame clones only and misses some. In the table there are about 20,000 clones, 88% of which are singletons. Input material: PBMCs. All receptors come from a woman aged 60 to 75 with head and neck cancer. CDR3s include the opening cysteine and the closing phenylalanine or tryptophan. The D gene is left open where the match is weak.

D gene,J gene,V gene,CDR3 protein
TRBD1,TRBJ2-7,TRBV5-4,CASSAGTGSREQYF
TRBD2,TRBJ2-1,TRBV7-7,CASSSGVAGYNEQFF
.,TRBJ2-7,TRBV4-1,CASSQPGAFEQYF
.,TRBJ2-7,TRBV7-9,CASSSGAYEQYF
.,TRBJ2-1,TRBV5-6,CASSFEDEQFF
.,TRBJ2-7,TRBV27,CASSSQAGAYYEQYF
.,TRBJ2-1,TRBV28,CASTPRGTSRYNEQFF
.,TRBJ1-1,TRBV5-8,CASSLGGINTEAFF
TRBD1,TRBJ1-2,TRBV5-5,CASSREIQGAAYGYTF
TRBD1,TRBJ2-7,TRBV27,CASSPSFWDSKVPYEQYF
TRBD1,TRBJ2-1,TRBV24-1,CATSDLGQGAGNEQFF
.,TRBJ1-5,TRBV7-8,CASSFSNQPQHF
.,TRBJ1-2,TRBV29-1,CSVEGSGPTGTF
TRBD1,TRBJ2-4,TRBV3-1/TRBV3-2,CASSLGTGGPRVQYF
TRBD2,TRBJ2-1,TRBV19,CASRIAGGQYNEQFF
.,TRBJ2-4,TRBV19,CASSISRVAKNIQYF
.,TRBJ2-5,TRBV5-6,CASSLARETQYF
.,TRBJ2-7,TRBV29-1,CSVEVGQKQYF
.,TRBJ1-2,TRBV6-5,CASTPGLNYGYTF
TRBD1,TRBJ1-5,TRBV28,CASSSYGTELSNQPQHF
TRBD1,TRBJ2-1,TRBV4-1,CASSPRDRGTLSYNEQFF
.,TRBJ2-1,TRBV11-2,CASSPPGSQLGYNEQFF
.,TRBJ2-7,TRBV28,CASSFPAWSGSYEQYF
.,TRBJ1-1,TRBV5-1,CASSFAGHTEAFF
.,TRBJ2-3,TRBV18,CASSPTTRTDTQYF
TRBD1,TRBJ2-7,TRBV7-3,CASSLTGTGTYEQYF
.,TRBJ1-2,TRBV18,CASSPLPGLNYGYTF
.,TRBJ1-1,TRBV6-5,CASIGRANTEAFF
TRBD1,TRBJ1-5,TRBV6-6,CASSYSDRESQPQHF
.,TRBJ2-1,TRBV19,CASSIAGRKNNEQFF